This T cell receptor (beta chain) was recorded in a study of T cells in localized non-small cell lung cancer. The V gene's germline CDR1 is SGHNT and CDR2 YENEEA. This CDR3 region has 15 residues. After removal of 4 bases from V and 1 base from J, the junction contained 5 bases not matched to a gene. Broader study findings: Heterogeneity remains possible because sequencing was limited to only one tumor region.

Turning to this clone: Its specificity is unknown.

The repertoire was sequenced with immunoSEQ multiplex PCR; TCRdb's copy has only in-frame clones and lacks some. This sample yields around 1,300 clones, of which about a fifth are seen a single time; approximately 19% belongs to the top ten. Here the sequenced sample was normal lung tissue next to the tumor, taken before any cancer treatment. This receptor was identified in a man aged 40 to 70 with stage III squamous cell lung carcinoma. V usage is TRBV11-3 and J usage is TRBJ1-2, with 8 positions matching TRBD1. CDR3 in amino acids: CASSSRTGFNYGYTF. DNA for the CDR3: TGTGCCAGCAGCTCTCGGACAGGGTTTAACTATGGCTACACCTTC.